The 15 T cell receptor beta chains reported below all come from one sample, sequenced in a study of OX40 agonist ivuxolimab in advanced cancers. Repertoires were generated with immunoSEQ multiplex PCR, while TCRdb's copy carries only in-frame clones and drops some. There are about 150,000 clones in the sample; approximately 94% occur only once, and under 1.3% lies in the top ten. The sample in question was CD4+ or CD8+ T cells sorted from blood, obtained in a trial of the OX40 agonist ivuxolimab. Every receptor here comes from an adult with an advanced solid tumor such as melanoma, head and neck, liver or kidney cancer.

The chain employs TRBV10-3 and TRBJ1-1, with 8 bases aligning to TRBD1. Per germline, CDR1 ENHRY and CDR2 SYGVKD. V trimming: 6 bases; J trimming: 3 bases; junction bases outside the gene matches: 3. This CDR3 contains 13 residues. CDR3 amino acids: CAISYRGDTEAFF. The DNA for the CDR3 is TGTGCCATCAGCTACAGGGGGGACACTGAAGCTTTCTTT.

The rearrangement links TRBV5-6 to TRBJ1-2; D is unclear. Germline lookup yields CDR1 SGHDT and CDR2 YYEEEE. With 2 bases removed from V and 3 bases from J, the gap between germline ends came to 11 bases. The CDR3 contains 14 residues. The CDR3 reads CASSLARKDYGYTF. The CDR3, as DNA: TGTGCCAGCAGCTTAGCCAGGAAGGACTATGGCTACACCTTC.

The DNA of the CDR3 is TGTGCCAGCAGCTCGCTCTCCGGACAGGCCATACAAGAGACCCAGTACTTC. This codes for CASSSLSGQAIQETQYF. This sequence joins TRBV28 and TRBJ2-5, with 7 bases fitting TRBD1. Trimming took 6 bases from V and 2 from J; bases not matched to a gene: 15. Germline lookup yields CDR1 MDHEN and CDR2 SYDVKM. This CDR3 has 17 residues.

CDR3 nucleotide sequence: TGTGCCAGCAGCGCAGGAATCTCTGGAAACACCATATATTTT. Residues: CASSAGISGNTIYF. The chain uses TRBV11-2 and TRBJ1-3; D unclear. The CDR3 contains 14 residues. V was pared by 5 bases and J by 0 bases, with 8 bases between. Per germline, CDR1 SGHAT and CDR2 FQNNGV.

This chain links TRBV6-1 with TRBJ2-3; D possibly matches TRBD1 or TRBD2 (5 bases each). The CDR3 has 14 residues. Trimming left V 5 bases short and J 2 bases short, with 11 bases between. Germline CDR1 reads MNHNS; CDR2 reads SASEGT. In nucleotides, the CDR3 is TGTGCCAGCAGTCTGGGACCCCTCACAGATACGCAGTATTTT. As protein: CASSLGPLTDTQYF.

The chain carries TRBV5-1 and TRBJ2-7; maybe TRBD2 (6 bases). The CDR3 contains 14 residues. Germline CDR1 is SGHRS and CDR2 is YFSETQ. Trimming cost V 0 bases and J 3 bases, with 10 bases left between them. In DNA form, the CDR3 reads TGCGCCAGCAGCTTGGACAGCGGGCTCTACGAGCAGTACTTC. This gives the protein CASSLDSGLYEQYF.

The chain uses TRBV28 and TRBJ2-1, with TRBD2 matching 9 bases. The CDR3 contains 19 residues. V trimming: 4 bases; J trimming: 1 base; junction bases outside the gene matches: 14. CDR1 is MDHEN and CDR2 is SYDVKM in the germline V gene. The CDR3 is CASSWSWSASGDSYNEQFF. The DNA for the CDR3 is TGTGCCAGCAGTTGGTCCTGGTCGGCTAGCGGGGATTCCTACAATGAGCAGTTCTTC.

The chain recombines TRBV5-1 with TRBJ1-4, with D uncertain. CDR1 SGHRS and CDR2 YFSETQ come from the germline V gene. The CDR3 is 14 amino acids. V lost 5 bases, J lost 4 bases, and 12 bases lay in between. The CDR3: CASSRDLFNEKLFF. The CDR3 nucleotides are TGCGCCAGCAGTAGAGACCTTTTTAATGAAAAACTGTTTTTT.

This chain uses TRBV7-9 with TRBJ1-2; no clear D gene. The CDR3 is made up of 14 amino acids. The germline V and J ends were trimmed by 5 bases and 3 bases, with 13 bases remaining between them. Germline V CDR1 and CDR2: SEHNR, FQNEAQ (reference sequence). The CDR3 loop is CASSRTLVDYGYTF. The CDR3 region has the DNA TGTGCCAGCAGCCGGACGCTGGTTGACTATGGCTACACCTTC.

This chain uses TRBV6-1 with TRBJ1-2; 7 bases map to TRBD1. Germline V gives CDR1 MNHNS, CDR2 SASEGT. The CDR3 runs 17 residues. V dropped 3 bases and J dropped 4; count of bases not matched to a gene: 14. CDR3 sequence reads: CASSDLLGSGQSYGYTF. DNA for the CDR3: TGTGCCAGCAGTGACCTCTTGGGCTCGGGACAGAGCTATGGCTACACCTTC.

The chain couples TRBV5-6 to TRBJ2-3; a weak D match, TRBD1 (6 bases). Trimming pared 4 bases from V and 6 bases from J, leaving 12 bases between. In germline, CDR1 is SGHDT, CDR2 YYEEEE. This CDR3 region has 13 residues. The CDR3 loop reads CASSRRDTDTQYF. The CDR3 coding sequence is TGTGCCAGCAGCCGCCGGGACACGGATACGCAGTATTTT. The full variable domain, completed using reference TRBV5-6 and TRBJ2-3, is DAGVTQSPTHLIKTRGQQVTLRCSPKSGHDTVSWYQQALGQGPQFIFQYYEEEERQRGNFPDRFSGHQFPNYSSELNVNALLLGDSALYLCASSRRDTDTQYFGPGTRLTVL.

This clone was counted once. V and J are TRBV7-2 and TRBJ1-2; 12 bases are a match to TRBD1. Germline CDR1 SGHTA, CDR2 FQGNSA. The CDR3 is 18 residues long. V trimming: 2 bases; J trimming: 7 bases; junction bases outside the gene matches: 14. The CDR3 nucleotides read TGTGCCAGCAGCTTACCGACGGGACAGGGGGCGGCGTTAGGTGGCTACACCTTC. The encoded protein is CASSLPTGQGAALGGYTF.

The chain is built from TRBV2 and TRBJ1-5; TRBD1 matches at 7 bases. V shed 7 bases, J shed 0 bases, and the junction held 6 bases outside the gene matches. This CDR3 is built from 15 residues. Germline CDR1 SNHLY, CDR2 FYNNEI. In DNA, the CDR3 is TGTGCCAGCACCGGGACAGTGGATAGCAATCAGCCCCAGCATTTT. Amino acid sequence: CASTGTVDSNQPQHF.

V gene TRBV6-5 combines with J gene TRBJ1-2; 12 bases fit TRBD1. The CDR3 spans 14 residues. With 5 bases clipped from V and 6 bases from J, the junction kept 4 bases outside the gene matches. CDR1 and CDR2 from the germline V gene are MNHEY and SVGAGI. In DNA form, the CDR3 reads TGTGCCAGCAGTAGGGGGACAGGGGGCAATGGCTACACCTTC. Translating it yields CASSRGTGGNGYTF.

The V gene is TRBV6-5, the J gene TRBJ1-2; no definite D call. This CDR3 is built from 13 residues. Trimming removed 4 bases from V and 10 bases from J, with 16 bases in between. Germline CDR1 is MNHEY and CDR2 is SVGAGI. In DNA form, the CDR3 reads TGTGCCAGCAGTTCGGACCTGGACCAGGTCTACACCTTC. Its translation is CASSSDLDQVYTF.